The rows below give T cell receptor beta chains drawn from one sample of a study of T cells in Graves' hyperthyroidism and ophthalmopathy. In TCRdb, the multiplex PCR reads were re-called with MiXCR into one record per CDR3 protein. Found here are some 200,000 distinct CDR3 sequences, about 15% of them singletons; the top ten hold approximately 50%. The specimen was blood. The receptors originated from a man aged 50 to 60 with Graves' hyperthyroidism. Both conserved end residues are part of each CDR3. Each record gives: J gene, V gene, clone size, D gene, CDR3 DNA, CDR3 protein. D genes are given only for firm matches. Rows give clone size only sometimes, using once, few, many, or a class for an expanded clone.

j_call: TRBJ2-5
v_call: TRBV7-9
clone_size: .
d_call: TRBD1
cdr3_nt: TGTGCCAGCAGCGAAGGACAGGGGCAAGAGACCCAGTACTTC
cdr3_aa: CASSEGQGQETQYF

j_call: TRBJ2-2
v_call: TRBV6-2/TRBV6-3
clone_size: .
d_call: .
cdr3_nt: TGTGCCAGCAGTTACAATGGGGGCGCCAGTAACGGGGAGCTGTTTTTT
cdr3_aa: CASSYNGGASNGELFF

j_call: TRBJ1-1
v_call: TRBV20-1
clone_size: many
d_call: TRBD1
cdr3_nt: TGCAGTGCTAGAGCCCTCCGGGACAGTCATGAAGCTTTCTTT
cdr3_aa: CSARALRDSHEAFF

j_call: TRBJ2-2
v_call: TRBV20-1
clone_size: .
d_call: .
cdr3_nt: TGCAGTGCTAGAGAGGCCGGGAGATCGTTTGGGACCGGGGAGCTGTTTTTT
cdr3_aa: CSAREAGRSFGTGELFF

j_call: TRBJ2-7
v_call: TRBV5-4
clone_size: .
d_call: TRBD1
cdr3_nt: TGTGCCAGCAGCTCCGGGACAGGGAGGAACGAGCAGTACTTC
cdr3_aa: CASSSGTGRNEQYF

j_call: TRBJ2-1
v_call: TRBV9
clone_size: few
d_call: TRBD2
cdr3_nt: TGTGCCAGCAGCGTATTCAGCGGGGCCAACAATGAGCAGTTCTTC
cdr3_aa: CASSVFSGANNEQFF

j_call: TRBJ2-3
v_call: TRBV6-1
clone_size: many
d_call: .
cdr3_nt: TGTGCCAGCAGTCCACTATCGAGGGCCACAGATACGCAGTATTTT
cdr3_aa: CASSPLSRATDTQYF

j_call: TRBJ2-3
v_call: TRBV5-1
clone_size: many
d_call: .
cdr3_nt: TGCGCCAGCAGCTTGGAGGAGTTGACAGATACGCAGTATTTT
cdr3_aa: CASSLEELTDTQYF

j_call: TRBJ2-3
v_call: TRBV3-1
clone_size: many
d_call: .
cdr3_nt: TGTGCCAGCACAAAGACCCCAGGGGATACGCAGTATTTT
cdr3_aa: CASTKTPGDTQYF

j_call: TRBJ1-5
v_call: TRBV20-1
clone_size: many
d_call: .
cdr3_nt: TGCAGTGCTAGAGGGTGGGGTTGGAATAATCAGCCCCAGCATTTT
cdr3_aa: CSARGWGWNNQPQHF

j_call: TRBJ2-1
v_call: TRBV7-2
clone_size: many
d_call: TRBD1
cdr3_nt: TGTGCCAGCAGCGCGAGGACAGGGACGCCTCATATGAATGAGCAGTTCTTC
cdr3_aa: CASSARTGTPHMNEQFF

j_call: TRBJ2-3
v_call: TRBV20-1
clone_size: .
d_call: TRBD2
cdr3_nt: TGCAGTGCTAAACGGGGGGTGACAGATACGCAGTATTTT
cdr3_aa: CSAKRGVTDTQYF

j_call: TRBJ2-1
v_call: TRBV2
clone_size: few
d_call: TRBD2
cdr3_nt: TGTGCCAGCAGCGGAGGACTAGCTAGGAATGAGCAGTTCTTC
cdr3_aa: CASSGGLARNEQFF

j_call: TRBJ1-2
v_call: TRBV28
clone_size: many
d_call: .
cdr3_nt: TGTGCCAGCAGTGATCGGGGCAAAACTTCGGTTGGCTACACCTTC
cdr3_aa: CASSDRGKTSVGYTF

j_call: TRBJ2-7
v_call: TRBV6-5
clone_size: .
d_call: .
cdr3_nt: TGTGCCAGCAGTTACCCCGTGACGGAAAGGATTTCCTACGAGCAGTACTTC
cdr3_aa: CASSYPVTERISYEQYF

j_call: TRBJ1-5
v_call: TRBV2
clone_size: many
d_call: .
cdr3_nt: TGTGCCAGCAGTGAAGCACGACAGGACAATCAGCCCCAGCATTTT
cdr3_aa: CASSEARQDNQPQHF

j_call: TRBJ2-2
v_call: TRBV6-2/TRBV6-3
clone_size: few
d_call: .
cdr3_nt: TGTGCCAGCATAGATTCAGGGACCTACACCGGGGAGCTGTTTTTT
cdr3_aa: CASIDSGTYTGELFF

j_call: TRBJ1-1
v_call: TRBV5-1
clone_size: many
d_call: .
cdr3_nt: TGCGCCAGCACCTTGAGTTTGAACACTGAAGCTTTCTTT
cdr3_aa: CASTLSLNTEAFF

j_call: TRBJ1-1
v_call: TRBV29-1
clone_size: few
d_call: TRBD1
cdr3_nt: TGCAGCGTTGAGGACAGGGGGCTCCCCAGAAAAATCATGAACACTGAAGCTTTCTTT
cdr3_aa: CSVEDRGLPRKIMNTEAFF

j_call: TRBJ2-2
v_call: TRBV20-1
clone_size: few
d_call: .
cdr3_nt: TGCAGTGCTTGGGACAGGGGGGTGCTAGCGGGAGGGAACACCGGGGAGCTGTTTTTT
cdr3_aa: CSAWDRGVLAGGNTGELFF

j_call: TRBJ2-5
v_call: TRBV11-2
clone_size: few
d_call: .
cdr3_nt: TGTGCCAGCAGCCCCACCAACAGGGTAAAAGAGACCCAGTACTTC
cdr3_aa: CASSPTNRVKETQYF

j_call: TRBJ2-2
v_call: TRBV28
clone_size: many
d_call: TRBD2
cdr3_nt: TGTGCCAGCAGTTTACCCATTGGGGGGGGTCTCAGGAGAGTGTTTTTT
cdr3_aa: CASSLPIGGGLRRVFF

j_call: TRBJ2-7
v_call: TRBV6-1
clone_size: .
d_call: TRBD2
cdr3_nt: TGTGCCAGCAGTGTAGGCGGGAGGTATTCCTACGAGCAGTACTTC
cdr3_aa: CASSVGGRYSYEQYF

j_call: TRBJ2-2
v_call: TRBV2
clone_size: few
d_call: .
cdr3_nt: TGTGCCAGCAGTCCTTTAGGCAGGGCGGCCACCGGGGAGCTGTTTTTT
cdr3_aa: CASSPLGRAATGELFF

j_call: TRBJ2-7
v_call: TRBV12-3/TRBV12-4
clone_size: many
d_call: TRBD2
cdr3_nt: TGTGCCAGCAGTTCGGGGGGGGGGGTATCATTCGACGAGCAGTACTTC
cdr3_aa: CASSSGGGVSFDEQYF

j_call: TRBJ2-1
v_call: TRBV7-9
clone_size: many
d_call: TRBD2
cdr3_nt: TGTGCCAGCAGCCCCAGGACTAGCGGGAGACTTAACAATGAGCAGTTCTTC
cdr3_aa: CASSPRTSGRLNNEQFF

j_call: TRBJ2-7
v_call: TRBV6-1
clone_size: many
d_call: TRBD2
cdr3_nt: TGTGCCAGCGGACTAGCGGGAACTTACGAGCAGTACTTC
cdr3_aa: CASGLAGTYEQYF

j_call: TRBJ2-1
v_call: TRBV5-1
clone_size: many
d_call: .
cdr3_nt: TGCGCCAGCAGCTTATGGAAAGATTACAATGAGCAGTTCTTC
cdr3_aa: CASSLWKDYNEQFF

j_call: TRBJ2-5
v_call: TRBV6-8
clone_size: .
d_call: .
cdr3_nt: TGTACCAGCACCCCCCGGGCAGGGCCCCAAGAGACCCAGTACTTC
cdr3_aa: CTSTPRAGPQETQYF

j_call: TRBJ2-3
v_call: TRBV12-3/TRBV12-4
clone_size: many
d_call: .
cdr3_nt: TGTGCCAGCAGTTTAGAGCGGACGGGAACGCAGTATTTT
cdr3_aa: CASSLERTGTQYF

j_call: TRBJ2-2
v_call: TRBV20-1
clone_size: .
d_call: TRBD2
cdr3_nt: TGCAGTTCAGGGACAGCACTGGGACTAGCGGGGGAAAACACCGGGGAGCTGTTTTTT
cdr3_aa: CSSGTALGLAGENTGELFF

j_call: TRBJ1-1
v_call: TRBV11-1
clone_size: many
d_call: .
cdr3_nt: TGTGCCAGCAGTCCCTCGGAGGGAGGCACTGAAGCTTTCTTT
cdr3_aa: CASSPSEGGTEAFF

j_call: TRBJ1-5
v_call: TRBV2
clone_size: many
d_call: TRBD1
cdr3_nt: TGTGCCAGCAGCTTGACAGGGATTAATCAGCCCCAGCATTTT
cdr3_aa: CASSLTGINQPQHF

j_call: TRBJ1-6
v_call: TRBV20-1
clone_size: many
d_call: .
cdr3_nt: TGCAGTGCTCTCAGCCCGGGACTTCAAAGCTCACCCCTCCACTTT
cdr3_aa: CSALSPGLQSSPLHF

j_call: TRBJ1-1
v_call: TRBV9
clone_size: many
d_call: .
cdr3_nt: TGTGCCAGCAGCGGACACAGGAGCAGCCCACATGAAGCTTTCTTT
cdr3_aa: CASSGHRSSPHEAFF

j_call: TRBJ2-5
v_call: TRBV10-1
clone_size: many
d_call: .
cdr3_nt: TGCGCCAGCAGGGAACGAACAGGCAACCAAGAGACCCAGTACTTC
cdr3_aa: CASRERTGNQETQYF

j_call: TRBJ2-2
v_call: TRBV7-8
clone_size: few
d_call: .
cdr3_nt: TGTGCCAGCAGCTTTCAACCTAGTGGAGGGGACACCGGGGAGCTGTTTTTT
cdr3_aa: CASSFQPSGGDTGELFF

j_call: TRBJ1-2
v_call: TRBV12-3/TRBV12-4
clone_size: many
d_call: .
cdr3_nt: TGTGCCAGCAGTTTTCAGCCCTATGGCTACACCTTC
cdr3_aa: CASSFQPYGYTF

j_call: TRBJ2-7
v_call: TRBV19
clone_size: .
d_call: .
cdr3_nt: TGTGCCAGTAGTCCCACTGGACGAGGCTACGAGCAGTACTTC
cdr3_aa: CASSPTGRGYEQYF

j_call: TRBJ2-1
v_call: TRBV6-5
clone_size: many
d_call: TRBD2
cdr3_nt: TGTGCCAGCAGTTACCAGAGCGGGAGGGCTTACAATGAGCAGTTCTTC
cdr3_aa: CASSYQSGRAYNEQFF

j_call: TRBJ2-7
v_call: TRBV6-1
clone_size: few
d_call: .
cdr3_nt: TGTGCCAGCAGTGCTTTCACGGACTCCTACGAGCAGTACTTC
cdr3_aa: CASSAFTDSYEQYF

j_call: TRBJ2-5
v_call: TRBV5-1
clone_size: many
d_call: .
cdr3_nt: TGCGCCAGCAGTTCCGGGGAGACCCAGTACTTC
cdr3_aa: CASSSGETQYF

j_call: TRBJ2-1
v_call: TRBV7-9
clone_size: .
d_call: TRBD2
cdr3_nt: TGTGCCAGCAGCACGGGTGGGGGGGTATATGAGCAGTTCTTC
cdr3_aa: CASSTGGGVYEQFF

j_call: TRBJ2-7
v_call: TRBV11-2
clone_size: many
d_call: .
cdr3_nt: TGTGCCAGCAGCTTATCGGGATTCTACGAGCAGTACTTC
cdr3_aa: CASSLSGFYEQYF

j_call: TRBJ1-1
v_call: TRBV28
clone_size: many
d_call: .
cdr3_nt: TGTGCCAGCAGTTTAAGCGGGGGCTCAGGGACTGAAGCTTTCTTT
cdr3_aa: CASSLSGGSGTEAFF

j_call: TRBJ1-6
v_call: TRBV28
clone_size: many
d_call: .
cdr3_nt: TGTGCCAGCGAGGAGGTTAGGGGCGGTGGTTATAATTCACCCCTCCACTTT
cdr3_aa: CASEEVRGGGYNSPLHF

j_call: TRBJ2-7
v_call: TRBV12-3/TRBV12-4
clone_size: .
d_call: .
cdr3_nt: TGTGCCAGCAGGCCGGGACGGTTTCGTTACGAGCAGTACTTC
cdr3_aa: CASRPGRFRYEQYF

j_call: TRBJ1-4
v_call: TRBV2
clone_size: .
d_call: .
cdr3_nt: TGTGCCAGCAGTGAACAGGAAAAACTGTTTTTT
cdr3_aa: CASSEQEKLFF

j_call: TRBJ2-1
v_call: TRBV6-1
clone_size: many
d_call: .
cdr3_nt: TGTGCCAGCAGGTGGGGGAGCCCCTACAATGAGCAGTTCTTC
cdr3_aa: CASRWGSPYNEQFF

j_call: TRBJ2-1
v_call: TRBV11-2
clone_size: many
d_call: .
cdr3_nt: TGTGCCAGCAGCTCGACAGGAGGGGGTTGGGATGAGCAGTTCTTC
cdr3_aa: CASSSTGGGWDEQFF